The 32 T cell receptor beta chains listed next were all sequenced from one sample in a study of cytomegalovirus exposure and HLA in healthy donors (dated 2017 in TCRdb). Library preparation used the immunoSEQ multiplex PCR assay. For the multiplex PCR, a mixture combining 60 forward primers for TCR Vbeta segments and 13 reverse primers for TCR Jbeta segments was used. The table was pulled from immuneACCESS by TCRdb, which kept in-frame rearrangements only. Such tables lose some clones; where checked, under half of the loss comes from unresolved V genes, and the rest has no known cause. This sample has roughly 140,000 clones in its table, and about 60% of those were observed once. The ten largest clones capture 5.5% to 9% of the sample. Sequencing was carried out using PBMCs. Source of these receptors: an older woman in good health and CMV-seropositive.

The chain links TRBV6-5 to TRBJ2-7; D is perhaps TRBD1 (5 bases). The germline gives CDR1 MNHEY, CDR2 SVGAGI. The V end was cut by 6 bases, the J end by 4 bases, with 10 bases between. The CDR3 has 12 amino acids. The CDR3 DNA reads TGTGCCAGCAGCAGCCGACAGTACGAGCAGTACTTC. Its translation is CASSSRQYEQYF.

The CDR3 sequence is CASSPPGTRLSTGELFF. The CDR3, as DNA: TGTGCCAGCAGCCCCCCGGGGACTAGACTGTCCACCGGGGAGCTGTTTTTT. V gene TRBV7-3 combines with J gene TRBJ2-2, with TRBD2 identical over 8 bases. Trimming at V came to 5 bases and at J to 4 bases, leaving 12 bases not matched to a gene. This CDR3 region has 17 residues. From germline, CDR1 is SGHTA and CDR2 FQGTGA.

This chain connects TRBV28 to TRBJ1-5; 8 bases map to TRBD1. The CDR3 has 13 amino acids. Germline V CDR1 and CDR2: MDHEN, SYDVKM. V shed 5 bases and J 9 bases; nucleotides not matched to a gene: 6. The CDR3 region has the DNA TGTGCCAGCAGTCGGACAGGGAGTGGGCCCCAGCATTTT. Its protein is CASSRTGSGPQHF.

The rearrangement uses TRBV9 and TRBJ1-1, with D maybe TRBD1 (5 bases). The CDR3 loop spans 15 amino acids. Per germline, CDR1 SGDLS and CDR2 YYNGEE. V lost 4 bases, J lost 0 bases, and 13 bases lay in between. Written as DNA, the CDR3 is TGTGCCAGCAGCCCGGGGGGACGTATGAACACTGAAGCTTTCTTT. Translating gives CASSPGGRMNTEAFF.

The genes are TRBV29-1 and TRBJ2-7; 10 bases map to TRBD1. The CDR3 contains 15 residues. Germline CDR1 reads SQVTM; CDR2 reads ANQGSEA. With 6 bases clipped from V and 9 bases from J, the junction kept 17 bases outside the gene matches. CDR3 sequence (DNA): TGCAGCGTGTCTTCATCCGGGACAGGGGAAAGGGGGCAGTACTTC. Translation gives CSVSSSGTGERGQYF.

The gene calls are TRBV5-5 and TRBJ2-7, with TRBD2 identical over 11 bases. Germline-derived CDR1 and CDR2 are SGHKS and YYEKEE (reference sequence). With V trimmed by 5 bases and J by 5 bases, 15 bases remained unmatched. The CDR3 spans 17 residues. CDR3 sequence: CASRGVSGRAKIDEQYF. The CDR3 nucleotides are TGTGCCAGCAGGGGTGTTAGCGGGAGGGCCAAGATAGACGAGCAGTACTTC.

Regarding this clone: One end of the junction is discordant with germline, which a read error may explain. The gene calls are TRBV7-7 and TRBJ2-2, with 15 bases fitting TRBD2. The germline CDR1 and CDR2 sequences are SSHAT and FNYEAQ (reference sequence). The CDR3 is 18 amino acids. CDR3 sequence (DNA): TGTGCTAGCAGCTCCAGGACTAGCGGGAGGGCGGGCACCGGGGAGCTGTTTTTT. Its protein product is CASSSRTSGRAGTGELFF.

The chain has TRBV5-1 and TRBJ2-7; unclear D gene. V was trimmed by 4 bases and J by 0 bases, leaving 11 bases between them. Germline V gene data show CDR1 as SGHRS and CDR2 as YFSETQ. This CDR3 has 14 residues. The CDR3 sequence is CASSASLPSYEQYF. The CDR3 DNA reads as TGCGCCAGCAGCGCCAGTCTCCCCTCCTACGAGCAGTACTTC.

The chain links TRBV19 to TRBJ2-4, with D maybe TRBD2 (6 bases). The germline V and J ends were trimmed by 3 bases and 6 bases, with 21 bases remaining between them. This CDR3 comprises 17 residues. CDR1 is LNHDA, CDR2 SQIVND, per germline (reference sequence). As DNA, the CDR3 is TGTGCCAGTAGTATCCCGTCGCGGTGGGGAGCGGGAAACATTCAGTACTTC. This encodes CASSIPSRWGAGNIQYF.

The genes are TRBV5-1 and TRBJ2-1; D is uncertain. Germline loops: CDR1 SGHRS, CDR2 YFSETQ. The CDR3 spans 14 residues. V lost 0 bases, J lost 0 bases, and 4 bases lay in between. DNA for the CDR3: TGCGCCAGCAGCTTGGGTTACTCCTACAATGAGCAGTTCTTC. This sequence encodes CASSLGYSYNEQFF.

This clone came up a few times. The V call is TRBV19, the J call TRBJ2-1; 9 bases align to TRBD2. CDR1 is LNHDA, CDR2 SQIVND, per germline (reference sequence). The CDR3 is 11 residues long. The V and J ends lost 3 bases and 14 bases, in that order; junction bases with no gene match: 2. Here the CDR3 reads CASSMLAGEFF. CDR3 nucleotide sequence: TGTGCCAGTAGTATGTTAGCGGGAGAGTTCTTC.

This clone is a singleton in its sample. The rearrangement links TRBV7-9 to TRBJ2-7, with a weak D call TRBD2 (7 bases). Looked up from germline, CDR1 is SEHNR and CDR2 is FQNEAQ (reference sequence). The V and J ends lost 5 bases and 5 bases respectively, with 19 bases between them. The CDR3 extends over 15 amino acids. CDR3 protein: CASSQLGGAGNEQYF. The CDR3 coding sequence is TGTGCCAGCAGCCAACTAGGGGGGGCGGGGAACGAGCAGTACTTC.

This clone was seen once. This chain joins TRBV7-3 and TRBJ2-3; a weak D match, TRBD2 (5 bases). Germline CDR1 SGHTA, CDR2 FQGTGA. V lost 1 base, J lost 6 bases, and 8 bases lay in between. The CDR3 contains 13 residues. CDR3 nucleotide sequence: TGTGCCAGCAGCTTAAGATGGGAGGATACGCAGTATTTT. Its translation: CASSLRWEDTQYF.

V and J are TRBV18 and TRBJ2-3; a possible D gene is TRBD2 (5 bases). The length of the CDR3 is 14 residues. Germline values: CDR1 KGHSH, CDR2 LQKENI. The germline V and J ends were trimmed by 6 bases and 4 bases, with 14 bases remaining between them. CDR3 nucleotides: TGTGCCAGCTCGCCTAGGACTCCTGCAGATACGCAGTATTTT. Translating gives CASSPRTPADTQYF.

The CDR3 DNA reads as TGTGCCAGTTTTCAGGGGGCGGATGGCTACACCTTC. Translation gives CASFQGADGYTF. J is TRBJ1-2 and V is TRBV5-8; 8 nucleotides match TRBD1. Unmatched junction bases numbered 6, after V lost 8 bases and J lost 6 bases. There are 12 residues in the CDR3. Germline V gene lookup returns CDR1 SGHTS and CDR2 YDEGEE.

This clone was seen more than once but under ten times. The CDR3, as DNA: TGTGCCAGCAGCGTAGGCGGCTACCTCACAGATACGCAGTATTTT. This codes for CASSVGGYLTDTQYF. The chain couples TRBV9 to TRBJ2-3; D is ambiguous. Germline assignment: CDR1 SGDLS and CDR2 YYNGEE. The CDR3 is 15 amino acids. Trimming stripped 0 bases from V and 2 bases from J, with 10 bases between.

The J gene is TRBJ2-2, the V gene TRBV6-5; D might be TRBD2 (6 bases). The germline V and J ends were trimmed by 6 bases and 3 bases, with 14 bases remaining between them. This CDR3 region has 15 residues. Germline V CDR1 and CDR2: MNHEY, SVGAGI. CDR3 region: CASSQGLAHTGELFF. Written as DNA, the CDR3 is TGTGCCAGCAGCCAGGGTCTAGCGCACACCGGGGAGCTGTTTTTT.

The gene calls are TRBV5-1 and TRBJ2-7, with 13 bases lining up with TRBD2. The V gene end was trimmed by 2 bases and the J gene end by 2 bases; junction bases not matched to a gene: 4. The germline V gene has CDR1 SGHRS and CDR2 YFSETQ. The CDR3 loop spans 16 amino acids. As DNA, the CDR3 is TGCGCCAGCAGCTTAACCGGGACTAGCGGGACCTACGAGCAGTACTTC. Residues: CASSLTGTSGTYEQYF.

The chain joins TRBV29-1 to TRBJ2-6; D unresolved. V was trimmed by 6 bases and J by 0 bases, leaving 3 bases between them. Germline V gene sequence: CDR1 SQVTM, CDR2 ANQGSEA. This CDR3 has 12 amino acids. CDR3 residues: CSVRSGANVLTF. The CDR3 DNA reads TGCAGCGTCCGCTCTGGGGCCAACGTCCTGACTTTC.

A few counts support this clone. The chain recombines TRBV30 with TRBJ2-4; 8 bases line up with TRBD2. This CDR3 is built from 12 residues. Trimming took 3 bases from V and 7 from J; bases not matched to a gene: 2. Germline V CDR1 and CDR2: GTSNPN, SVGIG (reference sequence). The CDR3 region is CAWSPGGNIQYF. As DNA, the CDR3 is TGTGCCTGGAGCCCGGGGGGGAACATTCAGTACTTC.

In its sample, this clone was seen a few times. The chain links TRBV28 to TRBJ2-7, with 15 bases that match TRBD2. This CDR3 has 17 residues. The germline CDR1 and CDR2 sequences are MDHEN and SYDVKM. The J segment lost 2 bases and the V segment lost 6 bases, leaving 8 bases of the junction unmatched. CDR3 sequence reads: CASRRTSGRAWAYEQYF. As DNA, the CDR3 is TGTGCCAGCAGGCGGACTAGCGGGAGGGCCTGGGCCTACGAGCAGTACTTC.

This rearrangement joins TRBV28 to TRBJ1-2; no clear D gene. The ends were cut back, 5 bases at V and 0 bases at J, with 7 bases in the middle. This CDR3 is built from 13 residues. Germline loops: CDR1 MDHEN, CDR2 SYDVKM. DNA for the CDR3: TGTGCCAGCAGTGTCACAGCTAACTATGGCTACACCTTC. It yields the protein CASSVTANYGYTF.

The V gene is TRBV28, the J gene TRBJ2-7; 7 bases align to TRBD1. CDR3 length: 12 amino acids. V was clipped by 5 bases and J by 5 bases; unmatched bases: 3. Germline CDR1 reads MDHEN; CDR2 reads SYDVKM. The CDR3 bases are TGTGCCAGCAGTCGAGGACAGGACGAGCAGTACTTC. It translates to CASSRGQDEQYF.

V gene TRBV28 combines with J gene TRBJ1-4; tentatively, D is TRBD1 (5 bases). Germline assignment: CDR1 MDHEN and CDR2 SYDVKM. Trimming shortened V by 0 bases and J by 5 bases, and 10 bases separated the two germline ends. The CDR3 runs 15 residues. The CDR3 coding sequence is TGTGCCAGCAGTTTATGGTCCGGGGGGAATGAAAAACTGTTTTTT. Its protein product is CASSLWSGGNEKLFF.

On this clone: One end of the junction fails to match germline, which may point to a read error. The chain employs TRBV7-9 and TRBJ2-7, with D uncertain. Per the germline V gene, CDR1 is SEHNR and CDR2 is FQNEAQ (reference sequence). The CDR3 runs to 12 residues. Here the CDR3 reads CSSSPVVYEQYF. The DNA for the CDR3 is TGTTCCAGCAGCCCGGTTGTTTACGAGCAGTACTTC. The whole variable domain, filled in from reference TRBV7-9 and TRBJ2-7, reads DTGVSQNPRHKITKRGQNVTFRCDPISEHNRLYWYRQTLGQGPEFLTYFQNEAQLEKSRLLSDRFSAERPKGSFSTLEIQRTEQGDSAMYLCSSSPVVYEQYFGPGTRLTVT.

This sequence joins TRBV5-1 and TRBJ2-2, with 7 bases aligning to TRBD2. V was pared by 5 bases and J by 0 bases, with 4 bases of the junction left unmatched. The CDR3 covers 15 residues. The germline V gene has CDR1 SGHRS and CDR2 YFSETQ. CDR3 sequence (DNA): TGCGCCAGCAGGTTGAGCGGGACGAACACCGGGGAGCTGTTTTTT. Translated, it gives CASRLSGTNTGELFF. Variable domain in full (rest from reference TRBV5-1 and TRBJ2-2): KAGVTQTPRYLIKTRGQQVTLSCSPISGHRSVSWYQQTPGQGLQFLFEYFSETQRNKGNFPGRFSGRQFSNSRSEMNVSTLELGDSALYLCASRLSGTNTGELFFGEGSRLTVL.

The CDR3 protein is CASSQFTGEGQLFF. For the CDR3, the DNA is TGTGCCAGCAGCCAATTTACAGGGGAAGGTCAACTGTTTTTT. The chain recombines TRBV14 with TRBJ1-4; 7 bases map to TRBD1. Germline V lookup: CDR1 SGHDN, CDR2 FVKESK. CDR3 length: 14 amino acids. Trimming took 2 bases from V and 12 from J; bases not matched to a gene: 9.

This clone appeared a few times. The chain carries TRBV18 and TRBJ2-1, with 12 bases lining up with TRBD2. J was trimmed by 5 bases and V by 2 bases; bases with no gene match: 1. This CDR3 comprises 15 residues. CDR1 is KGHSH and CDR2 is LQKENI in the germline V gene. The CDR3 protein is CASSPRLAGDNEQFF. Here the CDR3 DNA reads TGTGCCAGCTCACCAAGACTAGCGGGAGACAATGAGCAGTTCTTC.

This clone was counted only a few times. The chain recombines TRBV7-2 with TRBJ2-1; 7 bases line up with TRBD2. After removal of 5 bases from V and 4 bases from J, the junction contained 8 bases not matched to a gene. Germline V gene lookup returns CDR1 SGHTA and CDR2 FQGNSA. This CDR3 has 15 residues. This CDR3 is CASSPRRETYNEQFF. CDR3 DNA sequence: TGTGCCAGCAGCCCGAGGCGGGAGACGTACAATGAGCAGTTCTTC.

This clone was seen only once. The V call is TRBV4-1, the J call TRBJ2-3, with 9 bases aligning to TRBD1. J was trimmed by 2 bases and V by 6 bases; bases with no gene match: 6. Germline CDR1 is MGHRA and CDR2 is YSYEKL. CDR3 length equals 15 residues. CDR3 region: CASSYRGRPTDTQYF. CDR3 bases: TGCGCCAGCAGTTACAGGGGGCGACCCACAGATACGCAGTATTTT.

This clone was observed a handful of times. The rearrangement links TRBV28 to TRBJ1-2; maybe TRBD1 (6 bases). Germline V gene lookup returns CDR1 MDHEN and CDR2 SYDVKM. Between the trimmed V and J ends, which lost 6 bases and 5 bases, there was a span of 19 bases. The CDR3 consists of 15 residues. Here the CDR3 reads CASREGAVRGYGYTF. DNA of the CDR3: TGTGCCAGCAGGGAAGGGGCCGTTAGGGGGTATGGCTACACCTTC.

A few counts support this clone. J is TRBJ2-1 and V is TRBV27; TRBD1 matches 7 bases. Losses at the gene ends were 1 base for V and 8 bases for J; bases not matched to a gene: 8. The CDR3 is made up of 15 amino acids. Germline CDR1 and CDR2: MNHEY and SMNVEV (reference sequence). CDR3 nucleotides: TGTGCCAGCAGTTTATATCAAGGGGGCGGAGATGAGCAGTTCTTC. It is translated as CASSLYQGGGDEQFF.